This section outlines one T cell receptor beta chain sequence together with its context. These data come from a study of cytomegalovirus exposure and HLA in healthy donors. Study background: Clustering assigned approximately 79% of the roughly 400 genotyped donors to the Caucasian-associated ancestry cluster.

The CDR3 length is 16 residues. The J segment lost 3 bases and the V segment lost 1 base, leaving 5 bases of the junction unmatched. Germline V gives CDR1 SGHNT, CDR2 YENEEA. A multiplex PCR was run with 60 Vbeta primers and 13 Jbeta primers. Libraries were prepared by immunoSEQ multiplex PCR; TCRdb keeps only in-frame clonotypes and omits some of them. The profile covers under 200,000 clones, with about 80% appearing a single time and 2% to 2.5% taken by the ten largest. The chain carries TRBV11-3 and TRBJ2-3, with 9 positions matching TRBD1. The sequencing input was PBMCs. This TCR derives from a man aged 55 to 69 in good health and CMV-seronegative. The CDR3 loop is CASSLGTGDDTDTQYF. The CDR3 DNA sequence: TGTGCCAGCAGCTTAGGGACAGGGGATGATACAGATACGCAGTATTTT.